Each of the 26 T cell receptor beta chains below was sequenced from the same sample in a study of blood T cell repertoires in COVID-19. Generated by immunoSEQ multiplex PCR, the TCRdb table keeps only in-frame clones and is missing some. The sample lists tens of thousands of clones, about nine tenths occurring once. The sample was peripheral blood. These receptors came from a man aged 50 to 60 with active COVID-19.

The V call is TRBV9, the J call TRBJ2-3; D is ambiguous. CDR3 length: 13 residues. V was clipped by 4 bases and J by 3 bases, with 9 bases between them. In germline, CDR1 is SGDLS, CDR2 YYNGEE. CDR3 amino acids: CASSPSETDTQYF. CDR3 DNA: TGTGCCAGCAGCCCTAGTGAAACAGATACGCAGTATTTT.

This chain uses TRBV9 with TRBJ2-7; the match to TRBD2 covers 11 bases. V lost 6 bases, J lost 6 bases, and 14 bases stayed unmatched. Germline V gene data show CDR1 as SGDLS and CDR2 as YYNGEE. The CDR3 totals 16 residues. The CDR3 bases are TGTGCCAGCATCCTCTATCTAGCGGGAGGAGTCGGCGAGCAGTACTTC. It translates to CASILYLAGGVGEQYF. Complete variable domain (other parts from reference TRBV9 and TRBJ2-7): DSGVTQTPKHLITATGQRVTLRCSPRSGDLSVYWYQQSLDQGLQFLIQYYNGEERAKGNILERFSAQQFPDLHSELNLSSLELGDSALYFCASILYLAGGVGEQYFGPGTRLTVT.

V is TRBV5-1 and J is TRBJ2-7, with D maybe TRBD2 (5 bases). The CDR3 runs 14 residues. CDR1 and CDR2 (germline): SGHRS, YFSETQ. Trimming pared 1 base from V and 2 bases from J, leaving 10 bases between. The CDR3 DNA is TGCGCCAGCAGCTTGAACGGGGTCCCCTACGAGCAGTACTTC. Translated, it gives CASSLNGVPYEQYF.

The chain carries TRBV7-2 and TRBJ1-5; D gene uncertain. V lost 3 bases and J lost 3, with 6 bases in between. CDR1 and CDR2 (germline): SGHTA, FQGNSA. The CDR3 is 13 amino acids. Here the CDR3 reads CASSLIYNQPQHF. In DNA, the CDR3 is TGTGCCAGCAGCTTGATCTACAATCAGCCCCAGCATTTT.

V and J are TRBV5-1 and TRBJ1-5, with 11 bases matching TRBD1. The germline gives CDR1 SGHRS, CDR2 YFSETQ. This CDR3 contains 16 residues. V trimming: 2 bases; J trimming: 4 bases; junction bases outside the gene matches: 5. The CDR3 loop is CASSFGDRGANQPQHF. CDR3 DNA sequence: TGCGCCAGCAGCTTCGGGGACAGGGGGGCTAATCAGCCCCAGCATTTT.

The chain links TRBV6-6 to TRBJ2-1, with D maybe TRBD2 (6 bases). The CDR3 has 15 amino acids. Between the trimmed V and J ends, which lost 2 bases and 5 bases, there was a span of 13 bases. Germline-derived CDR1 and CDR2 are MNHNY and SVGAGI (reference sequence). DNA of the CDR3: TGTGCCAGCAGTTACACTAGCAATTTAAACAATGAGCAGTTCTTC. It specifies CASSYTSNLNNEQFF.

This clone was found a few times. In DNA, the CDR3 is TGTGCCAGCAGCCCTGGACTAGCGCCGCGGGGGCAGTACTTC. The encoded protein is CASSPGLAPRGQYF. This chain joins TRBV4-2 and TRBJ2-7, with 9 bases fitting TRBD2. Germline values: CDR1 LGHNA, CDR2 YNFKEQ. V dropped 4 bases and J dropped 9; count of bases not matched to a gene: 10. This CDR3 region has 14 residues.

The J gene is TRBJ1-4, the V gene TRBV5-1; a weak D match, TRBD1 (5 bases). This CDR3 has 13 residues. Germline CDR1 SGHRS, CDR2 YFSETQ. V lost 0 bases, J lost 8 bases, and 8 bases lay in between. CDR3 residues: CASSLVGGEKLFF. The CDR3 bases are TGCGCCAGCAGCTTGGTCGGGGGGGAAAAACTGTTTTTT. Complete variable domain (other parts from reference TRBV5-1 and TRBJ1-4): KAGVTQTPRYLIKTRGQQVTLSCSPISGHRSVSWYQQTPGQGLQFLFEYFSETQRNKGNFPGRFSGRQFSNSRSEMNVSTLELGDSALYLCASSLVGGEKLFFGSGTQLSVL.

This clone was recorded a few times. The J gene is TRBJ2-2, the V gene TRBV7-3; no definite D call. Germline V gene data show CDR1 as SGHTA and CDR2 as FQGTGA. There are 14 residues in the CDR3. Between the trimmed V and J ends, which lost 2 bases and 4 bases, there was a span of 8 bases. The CDR3 loop reads CASSLRPFTGELFF. CDR3 DNA: TGTGCCAGCAGCTTACGTCCCTTCACCGGGGAGCTGTTTTTT.

The V call is TRBV11-3, the J call TRBJ1-1; 9 bases agree with TRBD1. The V gene's germline CDR1 is SGHNT and CDR2 YENEEA. J was trimmed by 4 bases and V by 5 bases; bases with no gene match: 5. CDR3 length: 14 residues. CDR3 sequence: CASSRDRVSTEAFF. The CDR3, as DNA: TGTGCCAGCAGCCGGGACAGGGTATCCACTGAAGCTTTCTTT.

The rearrangement uses TRBV7-9 and TRBJ1-1, with D maybe TRBD1 (5 bases). Trimming removed 4 bases from V and 2 bases from J, with 11 bases in between. Germline values: CDR1 SEHNR, CDR2 FQNEAQ (reference sequence). This CDR3 is 14 amino acids long. The CDR3 region has the DNA TGTGCCAGCAGCTCGGGGACTGCCAACACTGAAGCTTTCTTT. It translates to CASSSGTANTEAFF.

CDR3 amino acids: CASSSLAGGTNEQFF. The DNA for the CDR3 is TGTGCCAGCAGCTCGTTAGCGGGGGGGACCAATGAGCAGTTCTTC. V is TRBV7-2 and J is TRBJ2-1; TRBD2 matches at 11 bases. CDR1 and CDR2 from the germline V gene are SGHTA and FQGNSA. Unmatched junction bases numbered 5, after V lost 4 bases and J lost 6 bases. This CDR3 is built from 15 residues. The complete variable domain, with remaining parts taken from reference TRBV7-2 and TRBJ2-1, reads GAGVSQSPSNKVTEKGKDVELRCDPISGHTALYWYRQSLGQGLEFLIYFQGNSAPDKSGLPSDRFSAERTGGSVSTLTIQRTQQEDSAVYLCASSSLAGGTNEQFFGPGTRLTVL.

The V call is TRBV20-1, the J call TRBJ2-7, with TRBD2 identical over 8 bases. This CDR3 spans 15 amino acids. Germline V CDR1 and CDR2: DFQATT, SNEGSKA (reference sequence). V lost 3 bases to trimming and J lost 0 bases; unmatched junction nucleotides: 7. The CDR3 DNA is TGCAGTGCTAGTATAGCGGGACCACGCTCCTACGAGCAGTACTTC. Encoded protein: CSASIAGPRSYEQYF.

The chain joins TRBV7-2 to TRBJ2-5, with 8 positions matching TRBD1. The CDR3 runs to 15 residues. V lost 5 bases and J lost 4; bases outside the gene matches: 9. CDR1 SGHTA and CDR2 FQGNSA come from the germline V gene. The CDR3 sequence is CASSRIQGVIETQYF. In DNA, the CDR3 is TGTGCCAGCAGCCGGATACAGGGGGTGATAGAGACCCAGTACTTC. The whole variable domain, remainder taken from reference TRBV7-2 and TRBJ2-5, is GAGVSQSPSNKVTEKGKDVELRCDPISGHTALYWYRQSLGQGLEFLIYFQGNSAPDKSGLPSDRFSAERTGGSVSTLTIQRTQQEDSAVYLCASSRIQGVIETQYFGPGTRLLVL.

This clone has a single count. The chain links TRBV7-9 to TRBJ2-5, with TRBD2 identical over 12 bases. J lost 5 bases, V lost 0 bases, and 4 bases had no gene match. Germline V gives CDR1 SEHNR, CDR2 FQNEAQ (reference sequence). This CDR3 has 16 amino acids. The CDR3 loop reads CASSLALAGGHETQYF. The CDR3 region has the DNA TGTGCCAGCAGCTTAGCGCTAGCGGGGGGGCATGAGACCCAGTACTTC. The full variable domain, its missing parts supplied by reference TRBV7-9 and TRBJ2-5, is DTGVSQNPRHKITKRGQNVTFRCDPISEHNRLYWYRQTLGQGPEFLTYFQNEAQLEKSRLLSDRFSAERPKGSFSTLEIQRTEQGDSAMYLCASSLALAGGHETQYFGPGTRLLVL.

The chain has TRBV6-6 and TRBJ2-7, with 8 nucleotides matching TRBD2. The germline CDR1 and CDR2 sequences are MNHNY and SVGAGI (reference sequence). This CDR3 comprises 15 residues. V gave up 7 bases and J gave up 0 bases; unmatched junction bases: 8. The DNA of the CDR3 is TGTGCCAGCAAGCCAAGCGGGAGAATCTCCTACGAGCAGTACTTC. Protein product: CASKPSGRISYEQYF.

CDR3: CASSIGVNYGYTF. CDR3 bases: TGTGCCAGTAGTATCGGGGTCAACTATGGCTACACCTTC. The V gene is TRBV19, the J gene TRBJ1-2; D is unresolved. V was clipped by 3 bases and J by 2 bases, with 7 bases between them. The CDR3 loop spans 13 amino acids. Germline CDR1 LNHDA, CDR2 SQIVND (reference sequence).

This clone has only one observation. J is TRBJ2-5 and V is TRBV11-2; perhaps TRBD1 as D (6 bases). This CDR3 comprises 13 residues. Trimming left V 5 bases short and J 5 bases short, with 12 bases between. Germline CDR1 SGHAT, CDR2 FQNNGV. The CDR3 bases are TGTGCCAGCAGCCTGTTCCAGGGGGAGACCCAGTACTTC. As protein: CASSLFQGETQYF.

V is TRBV5-4 and J is TRBJ1-5; a possible D gene is TRBD1 (6 bases). This CDR3 contains 14 residues. Germline assignment: CDR1 SGHNT and CDR2 YYREEE (reference sequence). Trimming shortened V by 2 bases and J by 3 bases, and 9 bases separated the two germline ends. The CDR3 sequence: CASSLGGPNQPQHF. The CDR3 DNA sequence: TGTGCCAGCAGCTTAGGGGGTCCCAATCAGCCCCAGCATTTT.

This chain joins TRBV7-2 and TRBJ1-6, with 10 bases identical to TRBD1. This CDR3 has 17 amino acids. Trimming at V came to 5 bases and at J to 7 bases, leaving 11 bases not matched to a gene. CDR1 is SGHTA and CDR2 is FQGNSA in the germline V gene. CDR3 sequence reads: CASSTRTPGQGNSPLHF. The DNA for the CDR3 is TGTGCCAGCAGCACACGGACCCCGGGACAGGGGAATTCACCCCTCCACTTT.

The table lists this clone with a few counts. The chain couples TRBV6-5 to TRBJ2-7; possible D gene TRBD2, 6 bases. Germline V CDR1 and CDR2: MNHEY, SVGAGI. The CDR3 totals 15 residues. Trimming cost V 8 bases and J 1 base, with 18 bases left between them. CDR3 in amino acids: CASEKMGRSSYEQYF. The CDR3 nucleotides are TGTGCCAGCGAAAAAATGGGGAGGTCATCCTACGAGCAGTACTTC.

The gene calls are TRBV7-9 and TRBJ2-1; perhaps TRBD2 as D (5 bases). This CDR3 has 14 amino acids. V lost 8 bases to trimming and J lost 5 bases, with 16 bases between them. Germline values: CDR1 SEHNR, CDR2 FQNEAQ (reference sequence). CDR3 in amino acids: CASRTWVENNEQFF. The CDR3 bases are TGTGCCAGCCGGACTTGGGTGGAAAACAATGAGCAGTTCTTC.

V usage is TRBV6-1 and J usage is TRBJ2-7, with D perhaps matching TRBD1 (6 bases). The CDR3 has 14 residues. The ends were cut back, 2 bases at V and 2 bases at J, with 10 bases in the middle. Germline V gene sequence: CDR1 MNHNS, CDR2 SASEGT. DNA of the CDR3: TGTGCCAGCAGTGAACAGGGGTGGGCCTACGAGCAGTACTTC. Its translation is CASSEQGWAYEQYF.

The rearrangement uses TRBV13 and TRBJ2-5; a possible D gene is TRBD1 (5 bases). The V end lost 5 bases, the J end lost 4 bases, and 14 bases lay between the germline ends. The CDR3 loop spans 14 amino acids. CDR1 is PRHDT, CDR2 FYEKMQ, per germline (reference sequence). CDR3 DNA: TGTGCCAGCAGCCGCCGTACAGGTTTAGAGACCCAGTACTTC. Encoded protein: CASSRRTGLETQYF.

This clone was observed a single time. CDR3 DNA sequence: TGTGCCAGCAGTAACGACAGGCCGAGCTCCTACGAGCAGTACTTC. Its translation: CASSNDRPSSYEQYF. The rearrangement links TRBV28 to TRBJ2-7; D possibly corresponds to TRBD1 (6 bases). The ends were cut back, 5 bases at V and 0 bases at J, with 14 bases in the middle. This CDR3 contains 15 residues. The V gene's germline CDR1 is MDHEN and CDR2 SYDVKM.

This sequence joins TRBV19 and TRBJ2-2; 7 bases agree with TRBD1. The CDR3 runs to 15 residues. Germline V gene sequence: CDR1 LNHDA, CDR2 SQIVND (reference sequence). The junction had 9 bases not matched to a gene; V was cut back by 9 bases and J by 2 bases. CDR3 sequence reads: CASDQGVENTGELFF. In DNA, the CDR3 is TGTGCCAGCGATCAGGGGGTTGAAAACACCGGGGAGCTGTTTTTT.